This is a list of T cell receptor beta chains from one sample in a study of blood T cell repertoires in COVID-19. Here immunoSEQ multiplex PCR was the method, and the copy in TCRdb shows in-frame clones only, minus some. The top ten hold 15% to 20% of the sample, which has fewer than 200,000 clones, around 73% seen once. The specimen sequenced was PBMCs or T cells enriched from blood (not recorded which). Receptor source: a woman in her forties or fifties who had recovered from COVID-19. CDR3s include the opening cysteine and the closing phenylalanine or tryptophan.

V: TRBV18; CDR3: CASSRTGRRDNSPLHF
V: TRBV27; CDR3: CASALGQGPNQPQHF
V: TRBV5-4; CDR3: CASSLMVSGGREKLFF
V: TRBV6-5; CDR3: CASSYSGGRTYEQYF
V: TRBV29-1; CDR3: CSVSPGATNEKLFF
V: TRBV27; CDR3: CASSFSSGDIGEQYF
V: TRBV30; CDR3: CAWSGQTITEKLFF
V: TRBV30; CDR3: CAWSVLEGTEQYF
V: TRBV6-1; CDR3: CASNPGQGTDTQYF
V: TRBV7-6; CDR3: CASSSGYTGVYEQYF
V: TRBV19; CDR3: CASSWPGNTIYF
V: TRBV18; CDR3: CASSPLSSGAYEQYF
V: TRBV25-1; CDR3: CASSGGGGRWEKLFF
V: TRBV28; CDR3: CASSWQVNTEAFF
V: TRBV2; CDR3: CASSEARWGTLSSGNTIYF
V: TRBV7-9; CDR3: CASSHGGVSFDEQFF